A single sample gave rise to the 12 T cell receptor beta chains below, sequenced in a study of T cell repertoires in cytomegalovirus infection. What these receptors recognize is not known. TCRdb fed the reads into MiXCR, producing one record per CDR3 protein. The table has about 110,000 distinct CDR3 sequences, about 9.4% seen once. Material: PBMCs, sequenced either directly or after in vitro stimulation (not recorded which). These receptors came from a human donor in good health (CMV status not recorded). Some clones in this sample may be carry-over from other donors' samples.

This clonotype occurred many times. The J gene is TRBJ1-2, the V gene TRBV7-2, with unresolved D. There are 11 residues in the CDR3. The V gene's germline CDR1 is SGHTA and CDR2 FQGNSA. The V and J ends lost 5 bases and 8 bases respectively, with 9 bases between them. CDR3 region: CASSPAVGYTF. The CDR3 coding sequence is TGTGCCAGCAGCCCCGCAGTGGGCTACACCTTC.

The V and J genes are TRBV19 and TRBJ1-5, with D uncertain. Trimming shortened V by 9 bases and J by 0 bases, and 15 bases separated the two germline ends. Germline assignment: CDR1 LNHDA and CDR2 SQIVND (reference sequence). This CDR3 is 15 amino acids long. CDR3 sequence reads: CASDSTAYSNQPQHF. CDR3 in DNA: TGTGCCAGCGACTCGACTGCGTATAGCAATCAGCCCCAGCATTTT.

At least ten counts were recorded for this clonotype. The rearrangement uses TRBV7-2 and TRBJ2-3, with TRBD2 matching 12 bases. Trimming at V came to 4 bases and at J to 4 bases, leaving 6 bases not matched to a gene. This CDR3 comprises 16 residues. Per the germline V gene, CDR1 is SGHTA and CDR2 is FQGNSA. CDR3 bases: TGTGCCAGCAGCTCGAGACTAGCGGGAGCGGCAGATACGCAGTATTTT. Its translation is CASSSRLAGAADTQYF.

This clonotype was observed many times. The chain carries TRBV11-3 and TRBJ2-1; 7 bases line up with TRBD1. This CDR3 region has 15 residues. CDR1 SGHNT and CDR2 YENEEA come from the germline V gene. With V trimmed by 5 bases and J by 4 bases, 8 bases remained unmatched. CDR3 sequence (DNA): TGTGCCAGCAGCATCCGACAGGGAGTATACAATGAGCAGTTCTTC. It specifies CASSIRQGVYNEQFF.

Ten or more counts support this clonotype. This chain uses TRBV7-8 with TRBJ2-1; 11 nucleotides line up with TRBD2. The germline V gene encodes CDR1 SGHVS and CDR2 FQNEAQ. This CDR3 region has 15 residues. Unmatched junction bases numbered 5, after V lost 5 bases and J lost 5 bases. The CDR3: CASSLTSGSNNEQFF. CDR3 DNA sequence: TGTGCCAGCAGCCTTACTAGCGGGAGCAACAATGAGCAGTTCTTC.

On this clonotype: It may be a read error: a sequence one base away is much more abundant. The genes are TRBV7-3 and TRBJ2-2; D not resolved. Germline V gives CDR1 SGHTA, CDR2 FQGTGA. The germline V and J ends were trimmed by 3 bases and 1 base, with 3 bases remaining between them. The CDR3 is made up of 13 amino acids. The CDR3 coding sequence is TGTGCCAGCAGCTTTTTGAACACCGGGGAGCTGTTTTTT. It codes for CASSFLNTGELFF.

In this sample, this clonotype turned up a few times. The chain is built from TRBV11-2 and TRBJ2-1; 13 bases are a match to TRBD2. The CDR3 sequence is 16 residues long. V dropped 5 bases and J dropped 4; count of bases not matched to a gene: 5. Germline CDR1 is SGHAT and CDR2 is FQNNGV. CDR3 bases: TGTGCCAGCAGCGAATGGACTAGCGGGAGTTACAATGAGCAGTTCTTC. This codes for CASSEWTSGSYNEQFF.

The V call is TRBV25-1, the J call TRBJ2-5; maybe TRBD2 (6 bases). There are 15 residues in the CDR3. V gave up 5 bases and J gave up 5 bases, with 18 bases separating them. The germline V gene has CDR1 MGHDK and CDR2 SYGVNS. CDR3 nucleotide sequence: TGTGCCAGCAGTTCTACCAGCGGAGGGCGGGAGACCCAGTACTTC. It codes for CASSSTSGGRETQYF.

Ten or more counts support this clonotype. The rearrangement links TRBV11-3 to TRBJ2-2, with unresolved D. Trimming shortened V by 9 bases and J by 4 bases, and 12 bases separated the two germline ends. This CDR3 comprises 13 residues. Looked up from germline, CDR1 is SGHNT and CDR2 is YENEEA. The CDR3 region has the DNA TGTGCCAGTCGATACAGAGTCACCGGGGAGCTGTTTTTT. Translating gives CASRYRVTGELFF.

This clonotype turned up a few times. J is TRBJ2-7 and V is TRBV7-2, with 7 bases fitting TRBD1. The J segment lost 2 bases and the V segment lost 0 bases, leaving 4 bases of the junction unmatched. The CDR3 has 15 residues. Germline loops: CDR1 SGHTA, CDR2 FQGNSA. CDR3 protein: CASSLAGGPTYEQYV. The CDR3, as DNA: TGTGCCAGCAGCTTAGCAGGGGGCCCAACCTACGAGCAGTACGTC.

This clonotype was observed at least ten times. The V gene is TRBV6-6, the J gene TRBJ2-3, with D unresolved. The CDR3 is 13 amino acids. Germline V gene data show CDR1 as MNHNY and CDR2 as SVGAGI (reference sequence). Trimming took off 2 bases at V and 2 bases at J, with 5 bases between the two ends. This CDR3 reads CASSYRDTDTQYF. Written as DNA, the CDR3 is TGTGCCAGCAGTTACAGGGACACAGATACGCAGTATTTT.

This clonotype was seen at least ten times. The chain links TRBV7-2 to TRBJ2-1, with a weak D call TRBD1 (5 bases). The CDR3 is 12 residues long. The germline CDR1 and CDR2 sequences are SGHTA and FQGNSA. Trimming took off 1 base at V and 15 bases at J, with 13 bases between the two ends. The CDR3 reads CASSLDRGQGFF. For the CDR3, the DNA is TGTGCCAGCAGCTTAGATAGGGGCCAGGGGTTCTTC.